Following are 20 T cell receptor beta chains from one sample sequenced in a study of PD-1 blockade in classical Hodgkin lymphoma. The table came from immunoSEQ multiplex PCR; TCRdb's copy has only in-frame clones and leaves some out. The table has about 98,000 clones, approximately 92% seen once. Autologous stem cell transplantation was followed by relapse in every patient, and brentuximab vedotin exposure varied. The sequences come from peripheral blood mononuclear cells (PBMCs), collected at baseline. Every receptor here comes from a human donor with classical Hodgkin lymphoma.

The chain employs TRBV6-1 and TRBJ2-7; D unclear. V was clipped by 4 bases and J by 4 bases, with 11 bases between them. The CDR3 is 13 residues long. CDR1 and CDR2 (germline): MNHNS, SASEGT. The DNA for the CDR3 is TGTGCCAGCAGTGGTACCCAGGTATACGAGCAGTACTTC. It yields the protein CASSGTQVYEQYF.

As to this clone: The identical CDR3 is also encoded by other nucleotide sequences in the sample. The chain has TRBV9 and TRBJ1-4, with D possibly matching TRBD1 (5 bases). This CDR3 contains 15 residues. Germline values: CDR1 SGDLS, CDR2 YYNGEE. V lost 0 bases and J 5 bases, leaving 11 bases between the germline ends. The chain's CDR3 is CASSVAGGGNEKLFF. The CDR3 nucleotides read TGTGCCAGCAGCGTAGCTGGGGGGGGGAATGAAAAACTGTTTTTT.

The gene calls are TRBV11-2 and TRBJ2-1; TRBD2 matches at 8 bases. This CDR3 spans 18 amino acids. The ends lost 1 base at V and 2 bases at J; junction bases unmatched: 10. The germline CDR1 and CDR2 sequences are SGHAT and FQNNGV. CDR3 residues: CASSLVSVTGGPYNEQFF. DNA for the CDR3: TGTGCCAGCAGCTTAGTTTCGGTGACGGGAGGGCCCTACAATGAGCAGTTCTTC.

J is TRBJ2-1 and V is TRBV19; 7 bases fit TRBD2. Germline lookup yields CDR1 LNHDA and CDR2 SQIVND (reference sequence). V lost 3 bases, J lost 5 bases, and 10 bases stayed unmatched. The CDR3 contains 16 residues. The CDR3 bases are TGTGCCAGTAGTATGGTCGGAGGGAGGGTGGACAATGAGCAGTTCTTC. This codes for CASSMVGGRVDNEQFF.

The CDR3 bases are TGTGCCAGCAGTTTATCGCCGGATATCAAAAACATTCAGTACTTC. It specifies CASSLSPDIKNIQYF. The genes are TRBV27 and TRBJ2-4, with unresolved D. Trimming shortened V by 0 bases and J by 3 bases, and 9 bases separated the two germline ends. The germline CDR1 and CDR2 sequences are MNHEY and SMNVEV (reference sequence). CDR3 length: 15 amino acids.

The rearrangement joins TRBV10-2 to TRBJ1-2, with 7 bases lining up with TRBD1. The germline V gene encodes CDR1 WSHSY and CDR2 SAAADI. The CDR3 contains 14 residues. Trimming cost V 8 bases and J 7 bases; bases outside gene matches: 13. The CDR3 DNA is TGCGCCAGCTCGTCTGACAGGGTGGCGGGTGGCTACACCTTC. Its translation is CASSSDRVAGGYTF.

The V and J genes are TRBV28 and TRBJ1-3; D unresolved. Germline V gene data show CDR1 as MDHEN and CDR2 as SYDVKM. This CDR3 is 13 amino acids long. The germline V and J ends were trimmed by 1 base and 7 bases, with 8 bases remaining between them. The CDR3 sequence: CASSLLSGNTIYF. CDR3 nucleotide sequence: TGTGCCAGCAGTTTATTATCAGGCAACACCATATATTTT.

V and J are TRBV2 and TRBJ2-3; the D gene is possibly TRBD1 (6 bases). V was clipped by 6 bases and J by 5 bases, with 15 bases between them. The CDR3 has 14 amino acids. Germline CDR1 SNHLY, CDR2 FYNNEI. CDR3 region: CASRAQGSGDTQYF. The DNA for the CDR3 is TGTGCCAGCAGAGCCCAGGGGTCTGGAGATACGCAGTATTTT.

The chain carries TRBV6-1 and TRBJ2-1; TRBD2 aligns across 7 bases. Trimming took 3 bases from V and 1 from J; bases not matched to a gene: 6. The CDR3 spans 16 residues. The germline V gene encodes CDR1 MNHNS and CDR2 SASEGT. CDR3 loop: CASSERGGSSYNEQFF. The CDR3 coding sequence is TGTGCCAGCAGTGAGAGGGGCGGGAGTTCCTACAATGAGCAGTTCTTC.

V gene TRBV19 combines with J gene TRBJ2-7; possibly TRBD2 for D (5 bases). The germline V gene encodes CDR1 LNHDA and CDR2 SQIVND (reference sequence). The CDR3 contains 15 residues. Trimming pared 2 bases from V and 0 bases from J, leaving 11 bases between. The CDR3 DNA reads as TGTGCCAGTAGTATACCCTCTGGGAGCTCCTACGAGCAGTACTTC. Its protein is CASSIPSGSSYEQYF.

This chain links TRBV9 with TRBJ2-1; D may be TRBD2 (6 bases). V dropped 4 bases and J dropped 6 bases, with 17 bases sitting between them. CDR3 length equals 15 residues. Germline values: CDR1 SGDLS, CDR2 YYNGEE. In nucleotides, the CDR3 is TGTGCCAGCAGCATCGGGAGCGCTCCGGGCAATGAGCAGTTCTTC. It translates to CASSIGSAPGNEQFF.

This sequence joins TRBV4-1 and TRBJ2-7, with a weak D call TRBD2 (6 bases). From germline, CDR1 is MGHRA and CDR2 YSYEKL. The V gene lost 5 bases and the J gene lost 4 bases, with 15 bases spanning the gap. The CDR3 is made up of 14 amino acids. In nucleotides, the CDR3 is TGCGCCAGCAGCTCGCCGGGACTCCCTTACGAGCAGTACTTC. Its protein product is CASSSPGLPYEQYF.

The rearrangement joins TRBV28 to TRBJ1-1, with a tentative D call TRBD1 (5 bases). The CDR3 is 12 residues long. Germline V lookup: CDR1 MDHEN, CDR2 SYDVKM. Trimming took off 6 bases at V and 4 bases at J, with 9 bases between the two ends. The CDR3 loop reads CASSSGGTEAFF. The CDR3, as DNA: TGTGCCAGCAGCTCCGGGGGCACTGAAGCTTTCTTT. The complete variable domain, with remaining parts taken from reference TRBV28 and TRBJ1-1, reads DVKVTQSSRYLVKRTGEKVFLECVQDMDHENMFWYRQDPGLGLRLIYFSYDVKMKEKGDIPEGYSVSREKKERFSLILESASTNQTSMYLCASSSGGTEAFFGQGTRLTVV.

This chain uses TRBV14 with TRBJ2-2, with 9 nucleotides matching TRBD1. The V and J ends lost 4 bases and 0 bases, in that order; junction bases with no gene match: 9. The CDR3 has 18 residues. Germline V CDR1 and CDR2: SGHDN, FVKESK. CDR3 sequence: CASSPLPGQGSNTGELFF. DNA for the CDR3: TGTGCCAGCAGCCCCCTCCCGGGACAGGGTTCGAACACCGGGGAGCTGTTTTTT. The whole variable domain, remainder taken from reference TRBV14 and TRBJ2-2, is EAGVTQFPSHSVIEKGQTVTLRCDPISGHDNLYWYRRVMGKEIKFLLHFVKESKQDESGMPNNRFLAERTGGTYSTLKVQPAELEDSGVYFCASSPLPGQGSNTGELFFGEGSRLTVL.

The CDR3 spells CASSPASGGRYYEQYF. CDR3 nucleotide sequence: TGTGCCAGCAGCCCAGCCTCGGGGGGACGATACTACGAGCAGTACTTC. J is TRBJ2-7 and V is TRBV9; 7 bases are shared with TRBD2. Germline V gene lookup returns CDR1 SGDLS and CDR2 YYNGEE. This CDR3 region has 16 residues. Germline trimming cut 4 bases from V and 3 bases from J; bases unmatched to any gene: 13.

The rearrangement joins TRBV7-9 to TRBJ2-7; 7 bases are shared with TRBD1. Germline CDR1 SEHNR, CDR2 FQNEAQ (reference sequence). V dropped 6 bases and J dropped 4; count of bases not matched to a gene: 12. The CDR3 extends over 15 amino acids. The CDR3: CASRQQGTALYEQYF. CDR3 coding DNA: TGTGCCAGCAGACAACAGGGGACCGCGTTGTACGAGCAGTACTTC.

J is TRBJ1-5 and V is TRBV30, with 9 bases fitting TRBD1. This CDR3 region has 16 residues. Germline loops: CDR1 GTSNPN, CDR2 SVGIG (reference sequence). V trimming: 0 bases; J trimming: 0 bases; junction bases outside the gene matches: 3. CDR3 residues: CAWSVGTGYSNQPQHF. The CDR3 DNA reads TGTGCCTGGAGTGTTGGGACAGGGTATAGCAATCAGCCCCAGCATTTT.

The V and J genes are TRBV9 and TRBJ2-2, with D hard to call. Trimming took off 2 bases at V and 3 bases at J, with 8 bases between the two ends. The CDR3 spans 14 residues. Germline CDR1 reads SGDLS; CDR2 reads YYNGEE. The CDR3 region is CASSVHPDTGELFF. CDR3 nucleotides: TGTGCCAGCAGCGTCCATCCGGACACCGGGGAGCTGTTTTTT.

This clone was seen once. V is TRBV10-3 and J is TRBJ1-1; 9 bases map to TRBD1. The germline V gene has CDR1 ENHRY and CDR2 SYGVKD. The J segment lost 5 bases and the V segment lost 8 bases, leaving 9 bases of the junction unmatched. The CDR3 loop spans 14 amino acids. The CDR3 protein is CAIGVHRGHTEAFF. The CDR3 coding sequence is TGTGCCATCGGGGTACACAGGGGGCATACTGAAGCTTTCTTT.

The V call is TRBV11-2, the J call TRBJ2-1; 10 nucleotides agree with TRBD2. The CDR3 contains 15 residues. Trimming at V came to 0 bases and at J to 8 bases, leaving 4 bases not matched to a gene. Germline CDR1 reads SGHAT; CDR2 reads FQNNGV. As DNA, the CDR3 is TGTGCCAGCAGCTTAGATCTAGCGGGAGTGGATGAGCAGTTCTTC. Protein: CASSLDLAGVDEQFF.